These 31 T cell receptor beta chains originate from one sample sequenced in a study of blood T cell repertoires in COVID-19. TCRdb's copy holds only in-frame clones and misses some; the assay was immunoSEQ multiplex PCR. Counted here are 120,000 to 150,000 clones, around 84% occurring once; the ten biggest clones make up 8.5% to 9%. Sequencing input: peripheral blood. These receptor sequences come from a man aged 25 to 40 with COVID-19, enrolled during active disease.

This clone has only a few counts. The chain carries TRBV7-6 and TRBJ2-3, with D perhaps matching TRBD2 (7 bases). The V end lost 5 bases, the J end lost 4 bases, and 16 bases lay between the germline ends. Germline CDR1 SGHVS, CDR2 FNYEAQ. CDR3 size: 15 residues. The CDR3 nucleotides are TGTGCCAGCAGCCTAAGGGGGGGAGGGGCAGATACGCAGTATTTT. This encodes CASSLRGGGADTQYF.

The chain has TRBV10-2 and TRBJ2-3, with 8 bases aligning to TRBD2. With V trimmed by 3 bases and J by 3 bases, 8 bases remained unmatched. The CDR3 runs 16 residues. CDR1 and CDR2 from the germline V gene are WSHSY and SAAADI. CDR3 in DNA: TGCGCCAGCAGTGAAGAAGCGGGAGTCGGAACAGATACGCAGTATTTT. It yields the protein CASSEEAGVGTDTQYF.

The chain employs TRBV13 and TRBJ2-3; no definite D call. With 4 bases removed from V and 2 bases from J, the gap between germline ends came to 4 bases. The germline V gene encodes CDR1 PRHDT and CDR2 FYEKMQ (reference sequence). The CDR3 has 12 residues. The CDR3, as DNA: TGTGCCAGCAGCTCCCTCACAGATACGCAGTATTTT. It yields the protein CASSSLTDTQYF.

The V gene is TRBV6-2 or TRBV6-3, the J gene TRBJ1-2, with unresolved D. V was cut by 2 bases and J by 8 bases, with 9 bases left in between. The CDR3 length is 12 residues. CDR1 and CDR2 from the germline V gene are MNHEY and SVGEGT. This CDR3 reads CASSYLAGGYTF. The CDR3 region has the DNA TGTGCCAGCAGTTACCTGGCGGGCGGCTACACCTTC.

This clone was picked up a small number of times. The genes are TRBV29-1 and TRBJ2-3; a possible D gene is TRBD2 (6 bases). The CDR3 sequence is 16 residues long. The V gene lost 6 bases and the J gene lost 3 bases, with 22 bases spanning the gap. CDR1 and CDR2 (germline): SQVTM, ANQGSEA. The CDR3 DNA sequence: TGCAGCGTCCCCAGAGAGGGACTTCCCTTTACAGATACGCAGTATTTT. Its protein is CSVPREGLPFTDTQYF.

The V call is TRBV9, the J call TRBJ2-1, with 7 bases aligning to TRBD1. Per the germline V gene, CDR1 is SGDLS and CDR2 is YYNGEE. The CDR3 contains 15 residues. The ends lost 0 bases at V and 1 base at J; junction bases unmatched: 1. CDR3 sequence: CASSVAQGSYNEQFF. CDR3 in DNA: TGTGCCAGCAGCGTAGCACAGGGGTCCTACAATGAGCAGTTCTTC.

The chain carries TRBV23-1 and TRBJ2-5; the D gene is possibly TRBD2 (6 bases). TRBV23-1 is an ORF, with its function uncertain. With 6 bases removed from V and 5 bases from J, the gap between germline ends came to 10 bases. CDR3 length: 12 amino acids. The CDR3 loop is CASRQEGETQYF. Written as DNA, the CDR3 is TGCGCCAGCAGACAGGAGGGGGAGACCCAGTACTTC.

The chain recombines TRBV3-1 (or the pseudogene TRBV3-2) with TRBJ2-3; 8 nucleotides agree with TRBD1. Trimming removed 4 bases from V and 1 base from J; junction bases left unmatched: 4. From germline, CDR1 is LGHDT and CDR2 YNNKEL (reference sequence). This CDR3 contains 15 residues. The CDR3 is CASSPGQGGTDTQYF. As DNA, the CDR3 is TGTGCCAGCAGCCCTGGACAGGGTGGCACAGATACGCAGTATTTT.

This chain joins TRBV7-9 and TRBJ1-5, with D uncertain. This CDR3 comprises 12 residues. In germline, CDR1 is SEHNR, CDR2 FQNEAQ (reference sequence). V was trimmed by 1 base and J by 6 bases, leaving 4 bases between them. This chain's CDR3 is CASSLGSQPQHF. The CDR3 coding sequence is TGTGCCAGCAGCTTAGGGAGTCAGCCCCAGCATTTT.

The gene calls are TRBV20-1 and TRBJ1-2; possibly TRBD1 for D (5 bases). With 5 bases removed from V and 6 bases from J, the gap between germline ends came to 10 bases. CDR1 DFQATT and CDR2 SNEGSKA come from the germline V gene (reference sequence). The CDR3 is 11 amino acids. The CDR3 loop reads CSASTDHGYTF. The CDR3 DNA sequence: TGCAGTGCTTCGACAGACCATGGCTACACCTTC.

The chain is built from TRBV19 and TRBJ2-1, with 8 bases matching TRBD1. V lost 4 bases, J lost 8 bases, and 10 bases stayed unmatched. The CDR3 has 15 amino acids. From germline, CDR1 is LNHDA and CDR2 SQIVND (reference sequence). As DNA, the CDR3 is TGTGCCAGTAGTACAGGGGGCGCATGGAGGGATGAGCAGTTCTTC. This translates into CASSTGGAWRDEQFF.

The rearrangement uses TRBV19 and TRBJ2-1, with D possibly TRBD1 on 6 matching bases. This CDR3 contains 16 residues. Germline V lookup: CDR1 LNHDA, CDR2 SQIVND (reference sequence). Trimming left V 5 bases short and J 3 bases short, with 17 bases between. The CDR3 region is CASSAQGTSVYNEQFF. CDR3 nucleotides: TGTGCCAGTAGTGCCCAAGGGACATCTGTCTACAATGAGCAGTTCTTC.

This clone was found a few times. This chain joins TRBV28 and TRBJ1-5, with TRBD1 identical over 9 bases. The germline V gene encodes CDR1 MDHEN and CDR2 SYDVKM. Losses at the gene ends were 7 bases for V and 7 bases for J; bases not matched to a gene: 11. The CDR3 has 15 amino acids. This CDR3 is CASTSRDRVGQPQHF. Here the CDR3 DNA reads TGTGCCAGCACGTCCCGGGACAGGGTCGGGCAGCCCCAGCATTTT.

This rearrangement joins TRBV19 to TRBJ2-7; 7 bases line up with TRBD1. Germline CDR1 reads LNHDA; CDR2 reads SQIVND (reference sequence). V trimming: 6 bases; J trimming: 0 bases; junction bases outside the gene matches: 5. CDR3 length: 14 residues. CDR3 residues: CASREDRSSYEQYF. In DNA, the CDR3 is TGTGCCAGTAGAGAGGACAGGAGCTCCTACGAGCAGTACTTC.

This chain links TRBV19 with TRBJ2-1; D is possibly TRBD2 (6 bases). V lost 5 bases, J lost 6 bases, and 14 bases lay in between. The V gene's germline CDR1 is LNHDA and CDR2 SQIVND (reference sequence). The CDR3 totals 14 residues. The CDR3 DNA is TGTGCCAGTAGTCCCTTCGGGGACTTCAATGAGCAGTTCTTC. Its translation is CASSPFGDFNEQFF. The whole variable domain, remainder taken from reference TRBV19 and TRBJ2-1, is DGGITQSPKYLFRKEGQNVTLSCEQNLNHDAMYWYRQDPGQGLRLIYYSQIVNDFQKGDIAEGYSVSREKKESFPLTVTSAQKNPTAFYLCASSPFGDFNEQFFGPGTRLTVL.

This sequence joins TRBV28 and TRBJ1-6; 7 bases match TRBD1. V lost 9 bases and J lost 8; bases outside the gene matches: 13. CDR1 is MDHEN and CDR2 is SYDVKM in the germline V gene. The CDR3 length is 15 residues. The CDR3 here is CASFRTGTGYSPLHF. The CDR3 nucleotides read TGTGCCAGTTTTAGGACAGGAACGGGATATTCACCCCTCCACTTT.

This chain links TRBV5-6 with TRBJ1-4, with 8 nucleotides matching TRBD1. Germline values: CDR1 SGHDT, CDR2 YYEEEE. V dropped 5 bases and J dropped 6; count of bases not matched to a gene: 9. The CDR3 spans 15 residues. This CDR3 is CASSLTGTGDEKLFF. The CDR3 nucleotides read TGTGCCAGCAGTTTAACCGGGACAGGAGATGAAAAACTGTTTTTT.

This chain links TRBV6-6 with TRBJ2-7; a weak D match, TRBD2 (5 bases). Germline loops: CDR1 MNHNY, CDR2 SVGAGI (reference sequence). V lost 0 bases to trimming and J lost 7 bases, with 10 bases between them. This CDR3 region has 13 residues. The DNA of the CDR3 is TGTGCCAGCAGTTACTCGAGGGCCGGGGAGCAGTACTTC. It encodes CASSYSRAGEQYF.

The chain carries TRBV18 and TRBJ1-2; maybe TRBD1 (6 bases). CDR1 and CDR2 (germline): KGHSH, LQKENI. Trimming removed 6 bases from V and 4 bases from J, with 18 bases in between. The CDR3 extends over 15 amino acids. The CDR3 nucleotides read TGTGCCAGCTCGTCCTCTCAGGGGTTGGGCTATGGCTACACCTTC. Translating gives CASSSSQGLGYGYTF.

CDR3: CASSIFSGTGDEQYF. CDR3 nucleotide sequence: TGTGCCAGTAGTATATTTTCGGGAACAGGGGACGAGCAGTACTTC. The chain combines TRBV19 with TRBJ2-7; the match to TRBD1 covers 7 bases. The CDR3 consists of 15 residues. Per the germline V gene, CDR1 is LNHDA and CDR2 is SQIVND (reference sequence). The junction had 9 bases not matched to a gene; V was cut back by 2 bases and J by 5 bases.

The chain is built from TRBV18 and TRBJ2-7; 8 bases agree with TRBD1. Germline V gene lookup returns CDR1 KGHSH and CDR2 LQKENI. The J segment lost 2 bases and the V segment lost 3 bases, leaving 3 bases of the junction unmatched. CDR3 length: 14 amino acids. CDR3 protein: CASSPGTGPYEQYF. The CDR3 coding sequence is TGTGCCAGCTCACCCGGGACAGGACCCTACGAGCAGTACTTC.

Here the CDR3 reads CAISEWQGTNYGYTF. In nucleotides, the CDR3 is TGTGCCATCAGTGAGTGGCAGGGAACTAACTATGGCTACACCTTC. This chain connects TRBV10-3 to TRBJ1-2; possible D gene TRBD1, 5 bases. The germline V gene has CDR1 ENHRY and CDR2 SYGVKD. The CDR3 runs 15 residues. V lost 1 base to trimming and J lost 0 bases, with 9 bases between them.

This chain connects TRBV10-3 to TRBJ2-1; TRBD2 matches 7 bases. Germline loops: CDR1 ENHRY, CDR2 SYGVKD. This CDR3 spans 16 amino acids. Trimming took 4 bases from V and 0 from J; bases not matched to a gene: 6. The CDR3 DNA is TGTGCCATCAGTGGTAGCTGGGGGGGCTCCTACAATGAGCAGTTCTTC. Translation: CAISGSWGGSYNEQFF.

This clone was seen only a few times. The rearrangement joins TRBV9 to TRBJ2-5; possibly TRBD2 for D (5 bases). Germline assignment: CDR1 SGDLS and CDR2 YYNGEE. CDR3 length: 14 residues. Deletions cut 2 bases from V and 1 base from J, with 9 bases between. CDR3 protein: CASSVGVSQETQYF. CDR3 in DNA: TGTGCCAGCAGCGTCGGGGTTTCCCAAGAGACCCAGTACTTC.

The CDR3 reads CASSVGPLAGVSGTQYF. Written as DNA, the CDR3 is TGTGCCAGCAGCGTAGGACCCCTAGCGGGAGTATCGGGTACGCAGTATTTT. The V and J genes are TRBV9 and TRBJ2-3, with 10 nucleotides matching TRBD2. V lost 0 bases and J lost 8; bases outside the gene matches: 12. The CDR3 extends over 17 amino acids. Germline CDR1 and CDR2: SGDLS and YYNGEE.

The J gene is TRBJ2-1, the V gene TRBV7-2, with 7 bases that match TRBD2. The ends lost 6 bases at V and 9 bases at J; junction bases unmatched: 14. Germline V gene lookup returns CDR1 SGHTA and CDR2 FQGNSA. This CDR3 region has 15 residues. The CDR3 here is CASSTGTIFVGEQFF. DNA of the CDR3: TGTGCCAGCAGTACCGGGACTATTTTTGTTGGTGAGCAGTTCTTC.

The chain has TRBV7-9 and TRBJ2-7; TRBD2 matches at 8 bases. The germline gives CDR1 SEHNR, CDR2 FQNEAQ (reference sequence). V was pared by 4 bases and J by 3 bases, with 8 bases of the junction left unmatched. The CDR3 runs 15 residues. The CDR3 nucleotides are TGTGCCAGCAGCTATACCGGGACTAGAAGCTACGAGCAGTACTTC. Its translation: CASSYTGTRSYEQYF. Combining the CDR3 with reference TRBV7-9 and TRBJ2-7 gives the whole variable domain DTGVSQNPRHKITKRGQNVTFRCDPISEHNRLYWYRQTLGQGPEFLTYFQNEAQLEKSRLLSDRFSAERPKGSFSTLEIQRTEQGDSAMYLCASSYTGTRSYEQYFGPGTRLTVT.

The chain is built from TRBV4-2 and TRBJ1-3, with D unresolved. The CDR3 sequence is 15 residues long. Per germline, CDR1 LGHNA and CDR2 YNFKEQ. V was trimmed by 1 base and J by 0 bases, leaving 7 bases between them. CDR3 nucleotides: TGTGCCAGCAGCCAAGCCTTACTCTCTGGAAACACCATATATTTT. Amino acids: CASSQALLSGNTIYF.

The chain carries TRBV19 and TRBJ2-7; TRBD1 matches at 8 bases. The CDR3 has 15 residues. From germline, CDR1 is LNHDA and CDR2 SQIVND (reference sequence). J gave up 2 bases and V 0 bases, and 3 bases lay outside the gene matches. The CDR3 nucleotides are TGTGCCAGTAGTATAGACGGACAGGGTCCCTACGAGCAGTACTTC. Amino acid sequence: CASSIDGQGPYEQYF.

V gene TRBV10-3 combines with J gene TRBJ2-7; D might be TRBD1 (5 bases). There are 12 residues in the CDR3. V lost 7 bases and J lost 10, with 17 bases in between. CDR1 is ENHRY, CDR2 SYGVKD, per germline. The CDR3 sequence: CAIKGNIVPQYF. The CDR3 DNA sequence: TGTGCCATCAAGGGGAACATTGTACCTCAGTACTTC.

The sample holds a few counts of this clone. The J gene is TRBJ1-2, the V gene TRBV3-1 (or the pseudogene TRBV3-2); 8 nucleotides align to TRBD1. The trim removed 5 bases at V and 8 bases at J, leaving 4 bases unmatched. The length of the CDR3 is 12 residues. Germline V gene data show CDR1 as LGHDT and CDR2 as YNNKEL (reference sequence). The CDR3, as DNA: TGTGCCAGCAGCGTGGACAGGGAGGGCTACACCTTC. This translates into CASSVDREGYTF.